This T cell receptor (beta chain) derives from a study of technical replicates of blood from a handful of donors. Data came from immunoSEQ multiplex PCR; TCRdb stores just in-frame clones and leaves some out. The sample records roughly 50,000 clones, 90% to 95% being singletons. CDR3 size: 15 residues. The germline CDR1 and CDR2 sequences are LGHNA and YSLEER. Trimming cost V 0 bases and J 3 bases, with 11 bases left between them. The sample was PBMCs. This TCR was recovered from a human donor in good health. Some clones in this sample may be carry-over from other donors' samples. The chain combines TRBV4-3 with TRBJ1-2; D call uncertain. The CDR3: CASSQDKETYYGYTF. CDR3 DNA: TGCGCCAGCAGCCAAGATAAGGAGACCTACTATGGCTACACCTTC.